This TCR beta chain was sequenced for a study of beta chain features in type 1 diabetes (dated by TCRdb to the late 2010s). Regarding the study in general: No differences in mean age, gender distribution, total cell number or subset yield were found between patients and healthy donors. The study compared the TCRB repertoires of sorted circulating CD4+ T cell subsets in recently diagnosed type 1 diabetes patients with those in matched healthy donors. Regulatory and stem cell-like memory subsets were obtained from only 8 patients and roughly 8 healthy donors, while naive and central memory subsets were obtained from all 30 or so donors. Across all samples, some 99 million sorted cells were examined, and cell number per subset correlated strongly with RNA yield. General conclusions and limits of the study: Because cDNA rather than genomic DNA was sequenced, highly expressing activated cells could have been over-represented, although no difference in activation and CD3 levels was found between groups. Naive, central memory and regulatory TCRB repertoires appeared to be more alike among patients than among healthy donors. Because small numbers of individuals were included in the HLA sub-analyses, any influence of HLA type on TCRB rearrangement was left unresolved. In all four CD4+ subsets, TCRB CDR3 length was moderately but significantly shorter in type 1 diabetes patients. Patients with type 1 diabetes made fewer insertions and deleted more nucleotides at VDJ recombination sites, implying thymic rearrangement abnormalities. Shorter templates might have been favored by PCR, but patient and control samples were amplified and corrected together, so both groups would have been affected equally by any skew.

All of the isolated RNA was reverse transcribed with the High Capacity cDNA Reverse Transcription Kit, so expressed TCRB transcripts were sequenced. Deep immunoSEQ sequencing was applied to naive, central memory and regulatory T cell samples, giving an average of roughly 3.3 million total reads per sample. After sorted cells were lysed in RLT buffer, RNA was extracted with DNase-treated RNeasy Micro or Mini kits, with the choice depending on cell number. To prevent cross-contamination, every cell subset was processed on its own, while patient and healthy donor samples were processed together. The immunoSEQ multiplex PCR was used to amplify TCRB sequences from cDNA, generating 87-bp fragments that spanned the CDR3 region. The amplicons were sequenced using the Illumina HiSeq platform. The published analysis was carried out like this. Synthetic template baselines were used to correct PCR bias computationally, reads within Hamming distance 2 were collapsed, and singletons that could not be merged were discarded. Reads were aligned against IMGT to assign V, D and J genes, CDR3 length and insertions or deletions at six rearrangement sites. Clonotype counts were normalized to sorted cell number within each subset before computing true diversity and Gini coefficients with the tcR R package. The overlap coefficient, calculated on TCRB nucleotide sequences, was used to measure repertoire sharing. Out-of-frame TCRB sequences from naive cells were analyzed as a proxy for the pre-selection repertoire. Imported from immuneACCESS, the table was reduced by TCRdb to in-frame sequences with V and J called. These copies leave out some clones; in studies compared against another copy, an unresolved V gene accounts for under half, and the cause of the remainder is not known. V, J and clone size derive from that table, while D and trimming were established from the DNA sequence. The sample table shows approximately 730,000 clones, and roughly an eighth are seen once. Less than 0.025% of the sample comes from the top ten.

CDR1 and CDR2 are read off the germline V gene (reference sequence) as MNHEY and SMNVEV. The V and J ends are trimmed by 6 bases and 5 bases, leaving 25 bases between them. From cysteine to phenylalanine, the CDR3 is 17 amino acids long. Only the CDR3 part of the read is kept: 51 bases, read in frame from the first base. A single peripheral blood draw of around 120 mL on average was collected from each donor into heparinised tubes. A BD FACSAria II and a panel including CD45RO, CCR7, CD25, CD127, CD95 and CD27 were used to sort naive, central memory, regulatory and stem cell-like memory CD4+ T cells. All sorted populations exceeded 95% purity. PBMCs were isolated immediately by Lymphoprep density gradient centrifugation and stained directly without culture. So that batch effects would be minimized, each experiment stained and sorted samples in pairs, pairing one healthy donor with one patient. About this clone itself: No antigen is known for it. Base-call qualities are not available, and no considerably larger clone is one nucleotide away.

Sequenced: naive CD4+ T cells from blood. The cell subset or site label of this sample denotes: true naive CD4+ T cells. This sequence uses TRBV27 and TRBJ1-2, and TRBD1 may be the D gene, going by 5 matching bases. This sequence was found in a man between 18 and 35 years old with type 1 diabetes. The CDR3 in this case is CASRQLLAQGPAYGYTF. The DNA sequence is given as TGTGCCAGCAGGCAACTGTTGGCTCAGGGACCGGCGTATGGCTACACCTTC.